These T cell receptor beta chains were read from a single sample in a study of blood T cell repertoires in COVID-19. TCRdb's table, derived via immunoSEQ multiplex PCR, lists solely in-frame clones and lacks some. Seen here are 130,000 or so clones, roughly 84% observed once, and the top ten hold 3% to 4.5%. Material: PBMCs or T cells enriched from blood (not recorded which). All receptors come from a woman aged 30 to 39 who had recovered from COVID-19. The CDR3 runs from the conserved cysteine through the conserved F or W. The order of the fields is D gene, clone size, J gene, V gene, CDR3 DNA, CDR3 protein. The D gene is left open where the match is weak. Not every row has a clone size; where given, it reads once, few, many or a size class.

.,few,TRBJ1-4,TRBV10-2,TGCGCCAGCAGTGAGCTCGGTGAAAAACTGTTTTTT,CASSELGEKLFF
TRBD2,.,TRBJ2-7,TRBV6-2/TRBV6-3,TGTGCCAGCAGTACGGGACTAGCCGTCGACGAGCAGTACTTC,CASSTGLAVDEQYF
.,.,TRBJ1-1,TRBV20-1,TGCAGTGCTAGTGGTTCTTCCTTGAACACTGAAGCTTTCTTT,CSASGSSLNTEAFF
.,.,TRBJ2-5,TRBV5-6,TGTGCCAGCAGCTTGGAGGAGGGATTGGAGACCCAGTACTTC,CASSLEEGLETQYF
.,.,TRBJ1-3,TRBV2,TGTGCCAGCACTCAAGGAGGGTCTGGAAACACCATATATTTT,CASTQGGSGNTIYF
TRBD2,.,TRBJ2-2,TRBV4-1,TGCGCCAGCAGCCAAGATGGGGGACTAGCGGGAGGGAGAGGCGGGGAGCTGTTTTTT,CASSQDGGLAGGRGGELFF
.,.,TRBJ1-4,TRBV28,TGTGCCAGCAGCCAACACCGTGAAAAACTGTTTTTT,CASSQHREKLFF
TRBD2,.,TRBJ2-1,TRBV30,TGTGCCTGGGTGGGGGAGGGCCTTAAAAATGAGCAGTTCTTC,CAWVGEGLKNEQFF
.,.,TRBJ2-5,TRBV6-5,TGTGCCAGCAGTTTCGGCATGGGGGCTGGGGAGACCCAGTACTTC,CASSFGMGAGETQYF
TRBD1,few,TRBJ2-7,TRBV28,TGTGCCAGCAGTTTGCTGCCGGGACAGGGAACCTACGAGCAGTACTTC,CASSLLPGQGTYEQYF
.,.,TRBJ2-7,TRBV20-1,TGCAGTGCTAGTTCTAGCTCCTACGAGCAGTACTTC,CSASSSSYEQYF
.,.,TRBJ1-2,TRBV28,TGCCCCCCCGCGGGGGGGGCCCGGGCCTATGGCTACACCTTC,CPPAGGARAYGYTF
TRBD2,.,TRBJ2-1,TRBV28,TGTGCCAGCGGTGTGGCCGGACTAGCGGTCAATGAGCAGTTCTTC,CASGVAGLAVNEQFF
TRBD1,.,TRBJ1-1,TRBV10-3,TGTGCCCTACGGGACAGACAGAACACTGAAGCTTTCTTT,CALRDRQNTEAFF
TRBD1,.,TRBJ1-2,TRBV5-4,TGTGCCAGCAGCTCCCCGGGACAGGGACATGGCTACACCTTC,CASSSPGQGHGYTF
TRBD2,few,TRBJ2-7,TRBV5-1,TGCGCCAGCAGCTTGGGCGGGAGGCACGAGCAGTACTTC,CASSLGGRHEQYF